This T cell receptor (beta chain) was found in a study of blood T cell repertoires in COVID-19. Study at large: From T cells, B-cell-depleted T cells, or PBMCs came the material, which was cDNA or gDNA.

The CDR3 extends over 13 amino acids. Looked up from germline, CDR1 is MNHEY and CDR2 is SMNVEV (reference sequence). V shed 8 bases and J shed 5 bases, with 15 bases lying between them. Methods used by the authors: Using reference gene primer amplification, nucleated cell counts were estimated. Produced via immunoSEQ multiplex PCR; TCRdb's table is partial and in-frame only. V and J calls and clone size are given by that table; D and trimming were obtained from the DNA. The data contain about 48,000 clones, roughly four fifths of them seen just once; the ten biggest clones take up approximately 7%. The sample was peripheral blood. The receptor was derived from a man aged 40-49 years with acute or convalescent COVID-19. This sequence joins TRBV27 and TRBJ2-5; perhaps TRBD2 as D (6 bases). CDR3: CASAGLPWETQYF. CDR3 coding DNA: TGTGCCAGCGCGGGACTCCCCTGGGAGACCCAGTACTTC.